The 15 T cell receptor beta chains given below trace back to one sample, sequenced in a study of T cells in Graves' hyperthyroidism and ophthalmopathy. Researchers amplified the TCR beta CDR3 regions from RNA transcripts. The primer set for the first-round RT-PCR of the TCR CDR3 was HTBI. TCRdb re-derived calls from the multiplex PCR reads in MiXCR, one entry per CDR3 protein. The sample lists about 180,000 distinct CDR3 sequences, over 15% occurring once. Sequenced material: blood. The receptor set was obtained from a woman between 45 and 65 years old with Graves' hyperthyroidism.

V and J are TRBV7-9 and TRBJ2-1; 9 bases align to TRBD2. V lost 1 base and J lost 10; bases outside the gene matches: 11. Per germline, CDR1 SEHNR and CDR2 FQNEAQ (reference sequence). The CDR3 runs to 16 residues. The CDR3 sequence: CASSLVVAGVYREQFF. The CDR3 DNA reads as TGTGCCAGCAGCTTAGTAGTAGCGGGGGTCTACAGGGAGCAGTTCTTC.

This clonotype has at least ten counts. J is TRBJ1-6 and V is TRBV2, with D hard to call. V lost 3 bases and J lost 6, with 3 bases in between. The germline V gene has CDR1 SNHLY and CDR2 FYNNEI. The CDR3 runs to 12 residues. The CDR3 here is CASSDGNSPLHF. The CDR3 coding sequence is TGTGCCAGCAGTGATGGTAATTCACCCCTCCACTTT.

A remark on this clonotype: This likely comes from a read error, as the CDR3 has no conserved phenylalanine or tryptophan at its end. The CDR3 here is CASSESLGVFYEQYL. CDR3 DNA: TGTGCCAGCAGTGAGTCCCTTGGGGTATTCTACGAGCAGTACCTC. The chain links TRBV6-1 to TRBJ2-7; D remains ambiguous. Per the germline V gene, CDR1 is MNHNS and CDR2 is SASEGT. V shed 3 bases and J shed 3 bases, with 15 bases lying between them. This CDR3 region has 15 residues.

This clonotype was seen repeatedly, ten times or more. The CDR3 bases are TGCAGTGTAGACGGTCTGGCCGGGGGCTACAATGAGCAGTTCTTC. Protein: CSVDGLAGGYNEQFF. V is TRBV20-1 and J is TRBJ2-1, with D possibly being TRBD2 (6 bases). V lost 7 bases and J lost 3, with 19 bases in between. This CDR3 comprises 15 residues. Looked up from germline, CDR1 is DFQATT and CDR2 is SNEGSKA (reference sequence).

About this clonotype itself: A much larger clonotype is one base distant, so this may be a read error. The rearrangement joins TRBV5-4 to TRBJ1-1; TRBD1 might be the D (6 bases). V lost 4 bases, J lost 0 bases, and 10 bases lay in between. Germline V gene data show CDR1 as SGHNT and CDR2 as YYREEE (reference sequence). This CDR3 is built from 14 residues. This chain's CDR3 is CASSQDSMNTEAFF. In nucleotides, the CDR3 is TGTGCCAGCAGCCAGGACAGCATGAACACTGAAGCTTTCTTT. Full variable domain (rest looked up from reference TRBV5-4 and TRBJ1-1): ETGVTQSPTHLIKTRGQQVTLRCSSQSGHNTVSWYQQALGQGPQFIFQYYREEENGRGNFPPRFSGLQFPNYSSELNVNALELDDSALYLCASSQDSMNTEAFFGQGTRLTVV.

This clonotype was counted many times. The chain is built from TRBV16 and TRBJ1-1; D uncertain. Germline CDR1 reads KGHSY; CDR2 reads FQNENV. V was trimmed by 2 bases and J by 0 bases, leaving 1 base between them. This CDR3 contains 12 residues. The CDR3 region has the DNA TGTGCCAGCAGCCAAATGAACACTGAAGCTTTCTTT. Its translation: CASSQMNTEAFF.

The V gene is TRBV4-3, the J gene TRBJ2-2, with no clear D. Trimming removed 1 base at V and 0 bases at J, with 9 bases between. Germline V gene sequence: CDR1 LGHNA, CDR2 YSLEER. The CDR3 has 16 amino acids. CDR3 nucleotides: TGCGCCAGCAGCCAAGTCCCACGTACGAACACCGGGGAGCTGTTTTTT. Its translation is CASSQVPRTNTGELFF.

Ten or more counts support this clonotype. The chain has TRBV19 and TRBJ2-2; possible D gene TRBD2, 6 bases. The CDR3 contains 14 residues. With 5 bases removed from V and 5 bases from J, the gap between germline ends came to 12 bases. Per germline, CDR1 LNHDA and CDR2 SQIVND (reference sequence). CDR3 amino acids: CASSGGTQTGELFF. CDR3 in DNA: TGTGCCAGTAGTGGGGGGACTCAGACCGGGGAGCTGTTTTTT.

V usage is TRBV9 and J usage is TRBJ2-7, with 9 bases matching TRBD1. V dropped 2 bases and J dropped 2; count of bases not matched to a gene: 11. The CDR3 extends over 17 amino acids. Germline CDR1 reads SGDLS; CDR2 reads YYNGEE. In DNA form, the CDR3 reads TGTGCCAGCAGCGTGGGAGTGGGGACAGGGATTACCTACGAGCAGTACTTC. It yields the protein CASSVGVGTGITYEQYF.

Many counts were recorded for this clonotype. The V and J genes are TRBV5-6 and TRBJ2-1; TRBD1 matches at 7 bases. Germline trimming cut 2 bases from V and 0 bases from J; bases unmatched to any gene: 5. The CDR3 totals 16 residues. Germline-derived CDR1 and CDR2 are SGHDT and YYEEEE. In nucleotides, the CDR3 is TGTGCCAGCAGCTTCTGGACAGGTAGCTCCTACAATGAGCAGTTCTTC. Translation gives CASSFWTGSSYNEQFF.

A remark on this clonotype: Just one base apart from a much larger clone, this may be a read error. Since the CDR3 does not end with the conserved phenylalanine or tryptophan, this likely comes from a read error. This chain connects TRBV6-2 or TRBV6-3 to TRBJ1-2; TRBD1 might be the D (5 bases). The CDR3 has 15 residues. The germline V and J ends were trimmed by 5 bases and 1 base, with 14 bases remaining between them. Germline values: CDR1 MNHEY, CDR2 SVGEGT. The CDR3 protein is CASSQGVEINYGYTL. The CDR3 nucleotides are TGTGCCAGCAGTCAAGGGGTAGAAATTAACTATGGCTACACCCTC.

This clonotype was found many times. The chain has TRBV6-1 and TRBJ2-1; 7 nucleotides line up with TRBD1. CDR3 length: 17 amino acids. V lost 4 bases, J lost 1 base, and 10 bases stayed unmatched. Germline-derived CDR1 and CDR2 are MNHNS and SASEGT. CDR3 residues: CASSVPRDRRSYNEQFF. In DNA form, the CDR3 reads TGTGCCAGCAGTGTCCCGAGGGACAGACGTTCCTACAATGAGCAGTTCTTC.

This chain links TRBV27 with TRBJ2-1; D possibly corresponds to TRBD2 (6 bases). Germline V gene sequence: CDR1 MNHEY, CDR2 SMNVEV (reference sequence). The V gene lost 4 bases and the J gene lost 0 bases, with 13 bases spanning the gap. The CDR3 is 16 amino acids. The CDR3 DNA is TGTGCCAGCAGTTCTAGAGACGGGGGCTCCTACAATGAGCAGTTCTTC. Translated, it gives CASSSRDGGSYNEQFF.

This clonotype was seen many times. The CDR3, as DNA: TGTGCCAGCTGCAGGACAGGGGGGACTGAAGCTTTCTTT. Its protein is CASCRTGGTEAFF. The genes are TRBV2 and TRBJ1-1; 10 bases map to TRBD1. The V segment lost 8 bases and the J segment 5 bases; nucleotides outside the gene matches: 5. Per the germline V gene, CDR1 is SNHLY and CDR2 is FYNNEI. The CDR3 sequence is 13 residues long.

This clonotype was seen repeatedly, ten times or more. The chain's CDR3 is CASSPLGQITGELFF. DNA of the CDR3: TGCGCCAGCAGCCCACTCGGACAGATCACCGGGGAGCTGTTTTTT. The chain joins TRBV5-1 to TRBJ2-2, with a possible D match to TRBD1 (6 bases). Germline lookup yields CDR1 SGHRS and CDR2 YFSETQ. The CDR3 runs to 15 residues. Deletions cut 4 bases from V and 4 bases from J, with 14 bases between.